This is a list of T cell receptor beta chains from one sample in a study of blood T cells in healthy people across ages. Each CDR3 protein is one row after TCRdb ran MiXCR on the 5' RACE reads. Seen here are 1.5 million to 2 million distinct CDR3 sequences, roughly 49% observed once, and the top ten hold roughly 2.1%. Sequenced material: blood. These receptors were obtained from a woman aged 40 to 50 in good health. The CDR3 runs from the conserved cysteine through the conserved F or W. The D gene is left open where the match is weak. A row's size may be missing; if present it is once, few, many or a size class.

NA	TRBV6-6	NA	12	TRBJ2-4	CASSYPQGFGYF	TGTGCCAGCAGTTACCCGCAGGGGTTTGGGTACTTC
NA	TRBV6-5	NA	15	TRBJ1-2	CASSKNRDTNYGYTF	TGTGCCAGCAGCAAAAATCGGGACACTAACTATGGCTACACCTTC
few	TRBV20-1	NA	15	TRBJ1-6	CSARQTGFDGSPLHF	TGCAGTGCTAGACAGACGGGGTTTGATGGTTCACCCCTCCACTTT
once	TRBV25-1	TRBD1	14	TRBJ2-7	CASRGTGESYEQYF	TGTGCCAGCAGGGGGACAGGGGAGTCCTACGAGCAGTACTTC
few	TRBV9	NA	16	TRBJ1-2	CASSGLRTDGGYGYTF	TGTGCCAGCAGCGGCCTGCGGACTGACGGGGGCTATGGCTACACCTTC
NA	TRBV18	NA	16	TRBJ2-5	CASSPGQVREGETQYF	TGTGCCAGCTCACCCGGTCAGGTCCGGGAAGGAGAGACCCAGTACTTC
few	TRBV7-2	NA	15	TRBJ1-2	CASSSSRTVNYGYTF	TGTGCCAGCAGCTCCTCCAGGACTGTGAACTATGGCTACACCTTC
NA	TRBV5-1	TRBD1	14	TRBJ1-2	CASSFQDRADGYTF	TGCGCCAGCAGCTTCCAGGACAGGGCGGATGGCTACACCTTC
NA	TRBV14	NA	13	TRBJ1-2	CASSHVGNYGYTF	TGTGCCAGCAGCCATGTGGGTAACTATGGCTACACCTTC
NA	TRBV14	NA	14	TRBJ2-3	CASSLGTSVATQYF	TGTGCCAGCAGCCTCGGGACTTCGGTTGCTACGCAGTATTTT
NA	TRBV10-3	NA	13	TRBJ2-5	CAINRDNQETQYF	TGTGCCATCAACCGGGACAACCAAGAGACCCAGTACTTC
few	TRBV4-3	NA	15	TRBJ2-1	CASSWRQGPNNEQFF	TGCGCCAGCAGTTGGCGGCAGGGTCCCAACAATGAGCAGTTCTTC
NA	TRBV29-1	NA	13	TRBJ2-5	CSVRPRIRETQYF	TGCAGCGTTAGACCTCGGATCCGAGAGACCCAGTACTTC
NA	TRBV24-1	NA	16	TRBJ2-1	CATSDFGGNSYNEQFF	TGTGCCACCAGTGATTTTGGCGGCAACTCCTACAATGAGCAGTTCTTC
few	TRBV20-1	NA	13	TRBJ2-5	CSARFPVQETQYF	TGCAGTGCTAGATTCCCAGTCCAAGAGACCCAGTACTTC
NA	TRBV14	NA	12	TRBJ1-1	CASSPVPTEAFF	TGTGCCAGCAGCCCCGTCCCCACTGAAGCTTTCTTT
NA	TRBV5-6	NA	14	TRBJ2-7	CASSLGRDAYEQYF	TGTGCCAGCAGCTTGGGCAGGGATGCCTACGAGCAGTACTTC
few	TRBV27	TRBD2	19	TRBJ2-4	CASSPRPLAGGLAKNIQYF	TGTGCCAGCAGCCCCCGCCCGCTAGCGGGGGGCCTAGCCAAAAACATTCAGTACTTC
few	TRBV7-9	NA	15	TRBJ2-6	CASSFYDTGANVLTF	TGTGCCAGCAGCTTCTACGATACTGGGGCCAACGTCCTGACTTTC
NA	TRBV7-2	TRBD2	16	TRBJ2-5	CASSKGLRGVGETQYF	TGTGCCAGCAGCAAAGGACTCCGGGGGGTTGGGGAGACCCAGTACTTC
few	TRBV4-1	NA	13	TRBJ2-3	CASSHRLGDTQYF	TGCGCCAGCAGCCACAGATTAGGAGATACGCAGTATTTT
NA	TRBV6-1	NA	13	TRBJ1-4	CASAGLNNGKLFF	TGTGCCAGCGCCGGACTGAATAATGGAAAACTGTTTTTT
many	TRBV4-3	TRBD1	13	TRBJ2-7	CASSPDRASEQYF	TGCGCCAGCAGCCCGGACAGGGCGTCCGAGCAGTACTTC
NA	TRBV15	TRBD1	17	TRBJ1-2	CATSLGRDRGPDYGYTF	TGTGCCACCAGCCTGGGCCGGGACAGGGGGCCTGACTATGGCTACACCTTC
NA	TRBV5-6	NA	17	TRBJ2-5	CASSLAMGGTRLQTQYF	TGTGCCAGCAGCTTGGCCATGGGGGGCACCCGATTGCAGACCCAGTACTTC
many	TRBV29-1	NA	10	TRBJ2-7	CSGGDYEQYF	TGCAGCGGCGGGGACTACGAGCAGTACTTC
NA	TRBV4-3	NA	15	TRBJ1-2	CASSQDVMGFYGYTF	TGCGCCAGCAGCCAAGATGTGATGGGTTTCTATGGCTACACCTTC
NA	TRBV14	NA	16	TRBJ1-2	CASSQDLPGATGGYTF	TGTGCCAGCAGCCAAGATCTTCCGGGGGCTACGGGTGGCTACACCTTC
NA	TRBV20-1	NA	12	TRBJ2-1	CSARTGPNEQFF	TGCAGTGCTCGTACAGGGCCCAATGAGCAGTTCTTC
NA	TRBV25-1	TRBD1	16	TRBJ1-6	CASRETGGGMNSPLHF	TGTGCCAGCAGGGAGACAGGGGGCGGGATGAATTCACCCCTCCACTTT
NA	TRBV14	TRBD2	18	TRBJ2-7	CASSLSGTSGGAWDEQYF	TGTGCCAGCAGTCTTTCCGGGACTAGCGGGGGGGCTTGGGATGAGCAGTACTTC
NA	TRBV2	TRBD2	15	TRBJ2-3	CASIPSGGWTDTQYF	TGTGCCAGCATCCCTAGCGGGGGGTGGACAGATACGCAGTATTTT
NA	TRBV29-1	TRBD2	15	TRBJ2-1	CSVEARGVPYNEQFF	TGCAGCGTTGAAGCGCGGGGGGTACCCTACAATGAGCAGTTCTTC
few	TRBV5-1	TRBD1	17	TRBJ2-5	CASSPGGQGVVQETQYF	TGCGCCAGCAGCCCTGGAGGACAGGGGGTTGTTCAAGAGACCCAGTACTTC
few	TRBV6-6	TRBD2	16	TRBJ2-3	CASSFRLAGATDTQYF	TGTGCCAGCAGTTTCAGACTAGCGGGTGCCACAGATACGCAGTATTTT
once	TRBV2	TRBD2	16	TRBJ2-4	CASGEVSGGDKNIQYF	TGTGCCAGCGGTGAAGTGAGCGGGGGGGATAAAAACATTCAGTACTTC
NA	TRBV28	TRBD2	18	TRBJ2-1	CASSKGLAGGLFYNEQFF	TGTGCCAGCAGTAAGGGACTAGCGGGGGGGCTGTTCTACAATGAGCAGTTCTTC
few	TRBV12-3/TRBV12-4	NA	14	TRBJ2-5	CASSLPGPLGTQYF	TGTGCCAGCAGTTTACCCGGGCCCTTGGGGACCCAGTACTTC
many	TRBV5-1	NA	13	TRBJ2-5	CASSLGLGETQYF	TGTGCCAGCAGCCTGGGGCTTGGAGAGACCCAGTACTTC
NA	TRBV20-1	TRBD1	14	TRBJ2-7	CSALRGQGSGEQYF	TGCAGTGCTCTGCGCGGACAGGGATCCGGCGAGCAGTACTTC
NA	TRBV10-1	TRBD2	14	TRBJ2-5	CASTPGTSGSILYF	TGCGCCAGCACCCCCGGGACTAGCGGGTCGATCTTGTACTTC
NA	TRBV27	TRBD1	14	TRBJ2-1	CASKDRGSYNEQFF	TGTGCCAGCAAAGACAGGGGGTCCTACAATGAGCAGTTCTTC
NA	TRBV20-1	NA	17	TRBJ2-5	CSAPEKGLELLGETQYF	TGCAGTGCTCCTGAGAAGGGCCTAGAGCTCTTAGGGGAGACCCAGTACTTC
few	TRBV6-5	TRBD1	16	TRBJ2-7	CASSLSGTGVSYEQYF	TGTGCCAGCAGTTTGTCCGGGACAGGCGTCTCCTACGAGCAGTACTTC
NA	TRBV24-1	TRBD1	14	TRBJ2-5	CATSAGDRQETQYF	TGTGCCACCAGTGCCGGGGACAGGCAAGAGACCCAGTACTTC
few	TRBV6-5	NA	11	TRBJ2-3	CASFEGGTQYF	TGTGCCAGCTTTGAGGGGGGGACGCAGTATTTT
NA	TRBV28	TRBD1	16	TRBJ1-5	CASSLWAGGGNQPQHF	TGTGCCAGCAGTTTATGGGCAGGGGGCGGCAATCAGCCCCAGCATTTT
NA	TRBV5-1	NA	15	TRBJ2-7	CASSQGQGKSAEQYF	TGCGCCAGCAGCCAGGGACAAGGAAAAAGCGCCGAGCAGTACTTC
once	TRBV4-2	NA	17	TRBJ2-3	CASSQDQGTTSTDTQYF	TGTGCCAGCAGCCAAGATCAGGGGACCACTAGCACAGATACGCAGTATTTT
NA	TRBV3-1	TRBD2	17	TRBJ2-3	CASSHDDLAGIADTQYF	TGTGCCAGCAGCCACGATGACCTAGCGGGGATCGCAGATACGCAGTATTTT
once	TRBV6-5	NA	18	TRBJ1-5	CASSSTFTGQVSNQPQHF	TGTGCCAGCAGTTCCACTTTCACGGGACAAGTTAGCAATCAGCCCCAGCATTTT
few	TRBV13	NA	16	TRBJ2-4	CASSLGRRVAKNIQYF	TGTGCCAGCAGCTTAGGTCGCAGGGTAGCCAAAAACATTCAGTACTTC
NA	TRBV4-2	TRBD2	17	TRBJ2-5	CASSQGPLAGLYNEQYF	TGTGCCAGCAGCCAAGGCCCTCTAGCGGGGTTGTACAATGAGCAGTACTTC
NA	TRBV9	NA	16	TRBJ2-7	CASSVRGGLNSGEQYF	TGTGCCAGCAGCGTTAGGGGGGGGCTGAACTCTGGCGAGCAGTACTTC
few	TRBV7-2	TRBD1	14	TRBJ2-3	CASSSGTGGNTQYF	TGTGCCAGCAGCTCCGGGACAGGGGGGAATACGCAGTATTTT
NA	TRBV6-5	TRBD1	18	TRBJ1-2	CASSSPGQGAIRDYGYTF	TGTGCCAGCAGTTCCCCCGGACAGGGGGCGATTCGGGACTACGGCTACACCTTC
NA	TRBV4-1	NA	14	TRBJ2-3	CASKGMGLTDTQYF	TGCGCCAGCAAGGGGATGGGTCTTACAGATACGCAGTATTTT
few	TRBV18	NA	15	TRBJ2-3	CASSPDSLHGDTQYF	TGTGCCAGCTCACCCGACAGTCTCCATGGGGATACGCAGTATTTT